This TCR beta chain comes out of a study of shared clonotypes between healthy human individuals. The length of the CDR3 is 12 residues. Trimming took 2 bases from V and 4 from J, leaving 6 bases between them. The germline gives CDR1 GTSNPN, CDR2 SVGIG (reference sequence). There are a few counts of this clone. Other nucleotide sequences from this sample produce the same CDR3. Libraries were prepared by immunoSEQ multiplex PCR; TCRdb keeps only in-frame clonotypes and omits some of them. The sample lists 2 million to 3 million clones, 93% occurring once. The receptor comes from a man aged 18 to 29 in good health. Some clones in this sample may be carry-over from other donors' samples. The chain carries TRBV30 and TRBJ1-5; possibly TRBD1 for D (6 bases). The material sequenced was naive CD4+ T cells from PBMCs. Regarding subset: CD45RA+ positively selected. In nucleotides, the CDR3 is TGTGCCTGGAGTAGGGGGAATCAGCCCCAGCATTTT. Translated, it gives CAWSRGNQPQHF.